Following are 2 T cell receptor beta chains from one sample sequenced in a study of cytomegalovirus exposure and HLA in healthy donors (dated by TCRdb to the late 2010s). Library method: the immunoSEQ multiplex PCR assay. In its TCRdb copy, this immuneACCESS table keeps in-frame sequences only and misses some clones. Where compared with another copy, unresolved V genes explain less than half of these, and the others have no known cause. The sample table shows some 150,000 clones, and over 80% are seen once. The top ten clonotypes cover less than 5.5% of the sample. The sample taken for sequencing was PBMCs. These receptor sequences come from a young man in good health and CMV-seropositive.

This clone was counted once. V gene TRBV5-1 combines with J gene TRBJ2-5, with D possibly being TRBD2 (5 bases). Trimming took 4 bases from V and 5 from J, leaving 15 bases between them. The germline V gene encodes CDR1 SGHRS and CDR2 YFSETQ. CDR3 length: 14 amino acids. The CDR3 DNA is TGCGCCAGCAGCCCTGGCGGGTCCGGGGAGACCCAGTACTTC. Amino acid sequence: CASSPGGSGETQYF.

V gene TRBV28 combines with J gene TRBJ2-5; D is perhaps TRBD2 (5 bases). Trimming left V 8 bases short and J 4 bases short, with 14 bases between. CDR1 MDHEN and CDR2 SYDVKM come from the germline V gene. The CDR3 runs 13 residues. CDR3 region: CASYKGVGETQYF. CDR3 nucleotides: TGTGCCAGCTATAAGGGAGTAGGAGAGACCCAGTACTTC.